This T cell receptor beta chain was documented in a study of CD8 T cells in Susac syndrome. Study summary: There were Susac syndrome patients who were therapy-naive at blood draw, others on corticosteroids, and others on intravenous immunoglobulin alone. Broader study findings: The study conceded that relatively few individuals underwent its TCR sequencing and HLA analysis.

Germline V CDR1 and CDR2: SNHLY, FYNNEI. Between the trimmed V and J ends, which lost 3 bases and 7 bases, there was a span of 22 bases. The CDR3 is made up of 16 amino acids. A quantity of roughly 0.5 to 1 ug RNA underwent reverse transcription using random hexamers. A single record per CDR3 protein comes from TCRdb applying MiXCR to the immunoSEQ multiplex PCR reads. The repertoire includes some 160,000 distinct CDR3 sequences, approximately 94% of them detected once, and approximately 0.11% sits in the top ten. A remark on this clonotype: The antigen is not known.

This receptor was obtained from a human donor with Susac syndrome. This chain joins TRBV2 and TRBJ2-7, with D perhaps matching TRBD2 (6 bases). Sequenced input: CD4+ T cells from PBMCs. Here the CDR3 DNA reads TGTGCCAGCAGTGAGACAACGGGGAACTATGGGGGGGAGCAGTACTTC. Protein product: CASSETTGNYGGEQYF.